This T cell receptor (beta chain) comes out of a study of cytomegalovirus exposure and HLA in healthy donors. General observations from the study: V- and J-gene trimming in TCR beta was tied to a missense DCLRE1C variant by an analysis performed later.

With 5 bases clipped from V and 5 bases from J, the junction kept 4 bases outside the gene matches. This CDR3 is 13 amino acids long. Germline CDR1 is SEHNR and CDR2 is FQNEAQ (reference sequence). The donors gave bone marrow, and they were healthy. Likely unrecorded immune exposures existed in these nominally healthy donors. This PCR relied on a set of 60 Vbeta primers and 13 Jbeta primers. Authors' processing steps: About 12 million of tens of millions of unique TCR beta chains were shared, per a later count. Some clones are missing from TCRdb's copy, which holds only in-frame ones; the method was immunoSEQ multiplex PCR. D and trimming were read from the DNA, whereas the V and J calls and clone size are those reported in that table. The repertoire has some 140,000 clones, over 70% of them found once; the top ten carry more than 0.95%. The sample holds a few counts of this clone. What it binds is not known.

The specimen was PBMCs. The sequence derives from a man aged 18 to 30 in good health and CMV-seronegative. V usage is TRBV7-9 and J usage is TRBJ1-1; 8 bases are shared with TRBD1. The CDR3 coding sequence is TGTGCCAGCAGCCTGACAGGGGAAACTGAAGCTTTCTTT. Translating it yields CASSLTGETEAFF.